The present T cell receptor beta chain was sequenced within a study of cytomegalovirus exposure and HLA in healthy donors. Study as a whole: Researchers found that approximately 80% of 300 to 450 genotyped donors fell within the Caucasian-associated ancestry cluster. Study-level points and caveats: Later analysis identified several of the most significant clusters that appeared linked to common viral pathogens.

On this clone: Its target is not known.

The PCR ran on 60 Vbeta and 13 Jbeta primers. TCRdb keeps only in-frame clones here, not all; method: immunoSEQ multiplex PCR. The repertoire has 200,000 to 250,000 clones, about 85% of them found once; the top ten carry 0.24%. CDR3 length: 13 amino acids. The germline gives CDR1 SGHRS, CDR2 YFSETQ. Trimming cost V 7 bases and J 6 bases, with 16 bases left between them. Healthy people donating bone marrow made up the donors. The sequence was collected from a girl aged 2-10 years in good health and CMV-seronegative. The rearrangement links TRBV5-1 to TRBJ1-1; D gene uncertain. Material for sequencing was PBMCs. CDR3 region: CASLDYTRSEAFF. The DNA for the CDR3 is TGCGCCAGCTTGGACTATACTAGGTCTGAAGCTTTCTTT.